This section outlines one T cell receptor (beta chain) sequence together with its context. Its cognate antigen is unknown. The CDR3 covers 15 residues. Per the germline V gene, CDR1 is SGHRS and CDR2 is YFSETQ. J was trimmed by 4 bases and V by 0 bases; bases with no gene match: 6. These data come from a study of cytomegalovirus exposure and HLA in healthy donors. Turning to the study itself: Out of fewer than 400 genotyped donors, about 81% belonged to the Caucasian-associated ancestry cluster.

Study results and limitations: Later on, a genetic analysis was performed. It linked a missense variant in DCLRE1C with V- and J-gene trimming of TCR beta. TCR beta chains associated with HLA were, in a later analysis, more clonally expanded than equally common others. In vitro experiments confirmed that three CMV-associated chains were specific for CMV antigens.

PCR involved 60 Vbeta and 13 Jbeta primers. The assay was immunoSEQ multiplex PCR, and TCRdb's table has in-frame clones only and misses some. The data contain 200,000 to 250,000 clones, over 80% of them seen just once; the ten biggest clones take up 5% to 6%. This chain uses TRBV5-1 with TRBJ1-1; TRBD1 matches 7 bases. Sequenced sample: PBMCs. The clonotype originates from a woman aged 40 to 50 in good health and CMV-seropositive. CDR3 DNA: TGCGCCAGCAGCTTGGGCAGGGGGTCAAGCACTGAAGCTTTCTTT. It encodes CASSLGRGSSTEAFF. The full variable domain, with the rest looked up from reference TRBV5-1 and TRBJ1-1, is KAGVTQTPRYLIKTRGQQVTLSCSPISGHRSVSWYQQTPGQGLQFLFEYFSETQRNKGNFPGRFSGRQFSNSRSEMNVSTLELGDSALYLCASSLGRGSSTEAFFGQGTRLTVV.